The 9 T cell receptor beta chains presented below share a single source sample, sequenced in a study of cytomegalovirus exposure and HLA in healthy donors. Both 60 Vbeta primers and 13 Jbeta primers went into the PCR. Here immunoSEQ multiplex PCR was the method, and the copy in TCRdb shows in-frame clones only, minus some. The sample lists under 200,000 clones, over 60% occurring once. The sample taken for sequencing was PBMCs. The receptors were gathered from a woman in her 40s in good health and CMV-seronegative.

The rearrangement joins TRBV25-1 to TRBJ2-5; 7 nucleotides match TRBD1. V lost 3 bases to trimming and J lost 2 bases; unmatched junction nucleotides: 6. Germline V gene lookup returns CDR1 MGHDK and CDR2 SYGVNS. CDR3 size: 15 residues. The CDR3 nucleotides are TGTGCCAGCAGTGACGGATCGGGACAGCAAGAGACCCAGTACTTC. It translates to CASSDGSGQQETQYF.

The rearrangement uses TRBV2 and TRBJ2-5; weak D call: TRBD2 (6 bases). Trimming cost V 7 bases and J 2 bases, with 17 bases left between them. The CDR3 contains 15 residues. CDR1 and CDR2 (germline): SNHLY, FYNNEI. CDR3 residues: CASTVNFAGQETQYF. Written as DNA, the CDR3 is TGTGCCAGCACAGTTAATTTTGCGGGACAAGAGACCCAGTACTTC.

V usage is TRBV19 and J usage is TRBJ1-2; D uncertain. The germline V and J ends were trimmed by 7 bases and 7 bases, with 16 bases remaining between them. From germline, CDR1 is LNHDA and CDR2 SQIVND (reference sequence). This CDR3 region has 13 residues. The DNA of the CDR3 is TGTGCCAGTACTGCACGGGGTATGGGTGGCTACACCTTC. Residues: CASTARGMGGYTF.

The V call is TRBV5-1, the J call TRBJ2-3; possibly TRBD2 for D (7 bases). From germline, CDR1 is SGHRS and CDR2 YFSETQ. V was clipped by 3 bases and J by 3 bases, with 20 bases between them. The CDR3 runs 17 residues. CDR3 bases: TGCGCCAGCAGCTCGACGGCTACGGGGGGCGCTACAGATACGCAGTATTTT. It is translated as CASSSTATGGATDTQYF.

The rearrangement links TRBV13 to TRBJ2-3; TRBD2 matches 9 bases. CDR3 length: 20 amino acids. Germline lookup yields CDR1 PRHDT and CDR2 FYEKMQ (reference sequence). V gave up 3 bases and J gave up 0 bases; unmatched junction bases: 16. This chain's CDR3 is CASSFTYPQRGELSTDTQYF. In DNA form, the CDR3 reads TGTGCCAGCAGCTTCACCTACCCCCAGCGGGGGGAACTTAGCACAGATACGCAGTATTTT.

The genes are TRBV27 and TRBJ1-2; D is unclear. V was clipped by 0 bases and J by 8 bases, with 13 bases between them. Germline V gene data show CDR1 as MNHEY and CDR2 as SMNVEV (reference sequence). The CDR3 loop spans 14 amino acids. CDR3 loop: CASSLSDAREGYTF. DNA for the CDR3: TGTGCCAGCAGTTTATCGGATGCGAGGGAAGGCTACACCTTC.

This chain uses TRBV2 with TRBJ1-5; a weak D match, TRBD1 (5 bases). Trimming removed 2 bases at V and 7 bases at J, with 6 bases between. There are 12 residues in the CDR3. Germline CDR1 reads SNHLY; CDR2 reads FYNNEI. CDR3 sequence reads: CASSEQGQPQHF. The CDR3 bases are TGTGCCAGCAGTGAACAGGGCCAGCCCCAGCATTTT.

The V gene is TRBV14, the J gene TRBJ1-3; D call uncertain. The CDR3 covers 14 residues. V was clipped by 2 bases and J by 0 bases, with 5 bases between them. Per germline, CDR1 SGHDN and CDR2 FVKESK. The CDR3 coding sequence is TGTGCCAGCAGCCAATATCTCTCTGGAAACACCATATATTTT. Its translation is CASSQYLSGNTIYF.

This clone was detected a few times. This sequence joins TRBV19 and TRBJ1-5, with a weak D call TRBD1 (5 bases). In germline, CDR1 is LNHDA, CDR2 SQIVND (reference sequence). CDR3 length: 14 residues. V was pared by 9 bases and J by 2 bases, with 14 bases between. The CDR3 DNA sequence: TGTGCCAGCCAAAGGGGCAGGGGCAATCAGCCCCAGCATTTT. It yields the protein CASQRGRGNQPQHF.